The TCR beta chain under discussion was sequenced for a study of blood T cell repertoires in COVID-19. Study as a whole: The United States, Italy and Spain were the sources of the acute and convalescent COVID-19 samples. Nucleic acid was either cDNA or gDNA, and it came from T cells, B-cell-depleted T cells, or PBMCs.

The CDR3 covers 17 residues. In germline, CDR1 is LNHDA, CDR2 SQIVND (reference sequence). Trimming removed 5 bases from V and 5 bases from J; junction bases left unmatched: 13. TCRdb's copy holds only in-frame clones and misses some; the assay was immunoSEQ multiplex PCR. The sample includes approximately 160,000 clones, just over 85% of them seen just once. The chain combines TRBV19 with TRBJ1-5, with 9 bases identical to TRBD1. Sequenced: peripheral blood. The sequence came from a man aged 50 to 59 with active or convalescent COVID-19. The CDR3 reads CASSLRQGVSRDQPQHF. For the CDR3, the DNA is TGTGCCAGTAGTTTGAGACAGGGGGTATCTCGGGATCAGCCCCAGCATTTT. Drawing the rest from reference TRBV19 and TRBJ1-5, the complete variable domain is DGGITQSPKYLFRKEGQNVTLSCEQNLNHDAMYWYRQDPGQGLRLIYYSQIVNDFQKGDIAEGYSVSREKKESFPLTVTSAQKNPTAFYLCASSLRQGVSRDQPQHFGDGTRLSIL.